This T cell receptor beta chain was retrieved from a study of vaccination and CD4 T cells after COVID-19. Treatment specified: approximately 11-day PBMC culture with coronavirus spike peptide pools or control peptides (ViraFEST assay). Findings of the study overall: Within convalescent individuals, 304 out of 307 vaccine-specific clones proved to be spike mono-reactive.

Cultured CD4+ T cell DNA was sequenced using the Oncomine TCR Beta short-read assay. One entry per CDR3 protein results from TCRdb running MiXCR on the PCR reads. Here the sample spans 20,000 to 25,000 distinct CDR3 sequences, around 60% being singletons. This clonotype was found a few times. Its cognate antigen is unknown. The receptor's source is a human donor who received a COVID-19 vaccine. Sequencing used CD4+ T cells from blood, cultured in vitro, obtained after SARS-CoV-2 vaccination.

The CDR3 sequence is CAITGGPGTDYGYTF. The DNA of the CDR3 is TGTGCCATCACTGGCGGGCCAGGGACCGACTATGGCTACACCTTC. This chain joins TRBV10-3 and TRBJ1-2; perhaps TRBD1 as D (5 bases). V gave up 7 bases and J gave up 3 bases, with 18 bases separating them. CDR1 is ENHRY and CDR2 is SYGVKD in the germline V gene. The CDR3 is 15 amino acids.